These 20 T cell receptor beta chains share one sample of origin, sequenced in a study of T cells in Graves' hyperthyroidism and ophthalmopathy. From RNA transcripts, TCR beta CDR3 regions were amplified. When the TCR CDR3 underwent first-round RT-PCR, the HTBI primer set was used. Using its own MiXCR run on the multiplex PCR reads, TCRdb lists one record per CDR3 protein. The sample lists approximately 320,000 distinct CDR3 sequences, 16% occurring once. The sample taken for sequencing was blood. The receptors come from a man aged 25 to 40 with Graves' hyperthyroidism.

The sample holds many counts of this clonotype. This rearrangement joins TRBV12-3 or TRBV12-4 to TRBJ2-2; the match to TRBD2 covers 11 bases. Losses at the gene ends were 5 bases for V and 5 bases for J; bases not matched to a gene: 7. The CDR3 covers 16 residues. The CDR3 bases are TGTGCCAGCAGTACTTTAGCGGGAGGGGTTACCGGGGAGCTGTTTTTT. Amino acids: CASSTLAGGVTGELFF.

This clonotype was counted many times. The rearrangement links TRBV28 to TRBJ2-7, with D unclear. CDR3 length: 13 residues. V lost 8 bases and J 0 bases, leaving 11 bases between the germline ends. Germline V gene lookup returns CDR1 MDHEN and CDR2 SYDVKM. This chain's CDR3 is CASPSGPSYEQYF. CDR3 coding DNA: TGTGCCAGCCCCTCCGGGCCCTCCTACGAGCAGTACTTC.

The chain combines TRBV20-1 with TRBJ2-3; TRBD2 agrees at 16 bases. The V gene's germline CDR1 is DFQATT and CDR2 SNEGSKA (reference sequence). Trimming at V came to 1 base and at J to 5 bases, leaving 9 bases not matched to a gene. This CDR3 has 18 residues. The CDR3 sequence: CSARGPGLAGGQRDTQYF. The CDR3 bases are TGCAGTGCTAGAGGCCCGGGACTAGCGGGAGGGCAAAGAGATACGCAGTATTTT.

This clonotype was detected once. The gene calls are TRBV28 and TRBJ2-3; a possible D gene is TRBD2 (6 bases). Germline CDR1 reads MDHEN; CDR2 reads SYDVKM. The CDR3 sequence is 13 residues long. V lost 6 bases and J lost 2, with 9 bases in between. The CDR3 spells CASRRDFTDTQYF. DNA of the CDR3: TGTGCCAGCAGAAGGGACTTCACAGATACGCAGTATTTT.

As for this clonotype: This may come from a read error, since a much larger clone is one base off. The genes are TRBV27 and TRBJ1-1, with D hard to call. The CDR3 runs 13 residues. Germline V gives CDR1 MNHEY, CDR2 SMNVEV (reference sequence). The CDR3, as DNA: TGTGCCAGAAGTTTATCGGTACTTACTGAAGCTTTCTTT. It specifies CARSLSVLTEAFF.

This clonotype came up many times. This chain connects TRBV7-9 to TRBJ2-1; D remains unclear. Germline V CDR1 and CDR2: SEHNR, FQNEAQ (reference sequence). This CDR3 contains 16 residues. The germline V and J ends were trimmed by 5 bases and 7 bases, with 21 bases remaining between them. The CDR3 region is CASSPPRLPGSNEQFF. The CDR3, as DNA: TGTGCCAGCAGCCCTCCCCGTCTACCCGGGTCGAATGAGCAGTTCTTC.

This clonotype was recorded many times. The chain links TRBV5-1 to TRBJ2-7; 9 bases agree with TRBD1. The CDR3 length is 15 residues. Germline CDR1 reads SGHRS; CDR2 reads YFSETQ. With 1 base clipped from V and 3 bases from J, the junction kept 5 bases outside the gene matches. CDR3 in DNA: TGCGCCAGCAGCTTGATTACAGGGGGCCTCTACGAGCAGTACTTC. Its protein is CASSLITGGLYEQYF.

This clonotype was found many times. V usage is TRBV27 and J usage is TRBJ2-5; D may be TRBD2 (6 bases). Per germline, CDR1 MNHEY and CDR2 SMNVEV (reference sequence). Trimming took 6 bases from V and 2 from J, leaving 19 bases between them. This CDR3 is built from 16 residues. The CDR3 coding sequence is TGTGCCAGCAGCTGGGGTGCGGGACTTCGGCAAGAGACCCAGTACTTC. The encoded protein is CASSWGAGLRQETQYF.

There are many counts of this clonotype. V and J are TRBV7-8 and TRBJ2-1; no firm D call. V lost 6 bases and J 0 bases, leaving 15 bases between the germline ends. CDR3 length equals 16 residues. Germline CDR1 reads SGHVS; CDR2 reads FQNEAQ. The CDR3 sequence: CASSSGRTSSYNEQFF. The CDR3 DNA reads TGTGCCAGCAGTTCCGGACGGACGAGCTCCTACAATGAGCAGTTCTTC.

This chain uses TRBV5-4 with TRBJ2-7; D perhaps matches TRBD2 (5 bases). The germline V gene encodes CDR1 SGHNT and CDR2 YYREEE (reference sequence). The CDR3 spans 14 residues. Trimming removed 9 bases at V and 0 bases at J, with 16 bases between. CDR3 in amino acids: CATSWAGISYEQYF. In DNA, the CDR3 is TGTGCCACATCCTGGGCCGGGATCTCCTACGAGCAGTACTTC. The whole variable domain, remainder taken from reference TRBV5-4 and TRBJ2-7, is ETGVTQSPTHLIKTRGQQVTLRCSSQSGHNTVSWYQQALGQGPQFIFQYYREEENGRGNFPPRFSGLQFPNYSSELNVNALELDDSALYLCATSWAGISYEQYFGPGTRLTVT.

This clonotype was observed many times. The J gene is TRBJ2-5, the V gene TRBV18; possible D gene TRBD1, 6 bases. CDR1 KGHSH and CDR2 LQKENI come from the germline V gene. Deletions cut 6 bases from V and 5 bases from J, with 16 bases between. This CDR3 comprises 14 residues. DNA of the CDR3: TGTGCCAGCTCCCAGTCAGGGGCGCTGGAGACCCAGTACTTC. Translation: CASSQSGALETQYF.

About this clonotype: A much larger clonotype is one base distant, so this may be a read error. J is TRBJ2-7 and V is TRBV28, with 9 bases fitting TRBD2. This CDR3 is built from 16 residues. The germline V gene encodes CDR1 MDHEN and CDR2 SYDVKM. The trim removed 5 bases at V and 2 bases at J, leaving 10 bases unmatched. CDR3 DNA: TGTGCCAGCAGTCTCGAGACTAGCGGTAAGACCTACGAGCAGTACTTC. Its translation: CASSLETSGKTYEQYF.

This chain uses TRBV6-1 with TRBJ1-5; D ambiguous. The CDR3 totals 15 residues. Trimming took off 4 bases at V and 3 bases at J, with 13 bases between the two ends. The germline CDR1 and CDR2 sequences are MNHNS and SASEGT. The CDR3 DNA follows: TGTGCCAGCAGTGGGAAGGGCTTTAACAATCAGCCCCAGCATTTT. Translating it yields CASSGKGFNNQPQHF.

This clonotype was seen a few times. CDR3 bases: TGTGCCAGCAGCTTAGGGGCGTACTCCTACGAGCAGTACTTC. Translating it yields CASSLGAYSYEQYF. V gene TRBV7-2 combines with J gene TRBJ2-7; D call uncertain. Germline V gene data show CDR1 as SGHTA and CDR2 as FQGNSA. CDR3 size: 14 residues. V was cut by 1 base and J by 0 bases, with 7 bases left in between.

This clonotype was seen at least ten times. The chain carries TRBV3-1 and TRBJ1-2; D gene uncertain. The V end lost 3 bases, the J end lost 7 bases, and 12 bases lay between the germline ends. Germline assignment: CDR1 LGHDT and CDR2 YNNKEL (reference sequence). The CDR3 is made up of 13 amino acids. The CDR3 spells CASSQDAGGGYTF. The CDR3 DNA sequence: TGTGCCAGCAGCCAGGACGCGGGTGGTGGCTACACCTTC.

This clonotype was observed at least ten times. The CDR3 loop reads CASSQVELGASEQFF. CDR3 in DNA: TGTGCCAGCAGCCAAGTCGAGCTTGGGGCCTCTGAGCAGTTCTTC. The chain carries TRBV14 and TRBJ2-1, with TRBD1 as a possible D gene (5 bases). The germline CDR1 and CDR2 sequences are SGHDN and FVKESK. With 1 base removed from V and 9 bases from J, the gap between germline ends came to 16 bases. CDR3 length equals 15 residues.

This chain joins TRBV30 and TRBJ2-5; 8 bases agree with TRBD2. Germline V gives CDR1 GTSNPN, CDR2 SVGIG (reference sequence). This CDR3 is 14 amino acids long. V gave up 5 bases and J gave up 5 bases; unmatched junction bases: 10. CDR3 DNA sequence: TGTGCCTGGGGGGAGGGACTAGGTTTGGAGACCCAGTACTTC. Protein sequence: CAWGEGLGLETQYF.

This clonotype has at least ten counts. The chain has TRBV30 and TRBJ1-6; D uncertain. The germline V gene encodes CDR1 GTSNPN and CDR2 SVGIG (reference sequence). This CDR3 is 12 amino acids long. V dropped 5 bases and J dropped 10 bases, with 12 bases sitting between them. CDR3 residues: CAWDPKGSPLHF. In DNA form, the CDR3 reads TGTGCCTGGGACCCCAAGGGATCACCCCTCCACTTT.

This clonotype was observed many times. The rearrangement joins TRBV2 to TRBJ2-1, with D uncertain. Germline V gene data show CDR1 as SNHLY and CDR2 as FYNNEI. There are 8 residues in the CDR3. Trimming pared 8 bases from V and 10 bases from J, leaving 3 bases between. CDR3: CASLEQFF. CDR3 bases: TGTGCCAGCCTCGAGCAGTTCTTC.

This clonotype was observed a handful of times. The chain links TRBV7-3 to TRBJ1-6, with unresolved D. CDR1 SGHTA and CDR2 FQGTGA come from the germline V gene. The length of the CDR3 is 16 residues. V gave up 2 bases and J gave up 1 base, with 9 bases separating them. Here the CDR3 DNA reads TGTGCCAGCAGCTTAGGGGAAGGGTCCTATAATTCACCCCTCCACTTT. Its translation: CASSLGEGSYNSPLHF.